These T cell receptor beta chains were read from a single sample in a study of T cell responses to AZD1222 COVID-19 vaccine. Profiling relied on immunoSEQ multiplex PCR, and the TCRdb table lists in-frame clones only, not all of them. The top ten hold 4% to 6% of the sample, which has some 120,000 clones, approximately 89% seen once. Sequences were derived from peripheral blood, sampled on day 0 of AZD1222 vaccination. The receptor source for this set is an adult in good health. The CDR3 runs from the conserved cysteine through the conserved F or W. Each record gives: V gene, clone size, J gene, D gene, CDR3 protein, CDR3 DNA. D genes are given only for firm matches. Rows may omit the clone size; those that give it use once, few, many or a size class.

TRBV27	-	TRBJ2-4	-	CASSPQEGGKNIQYF	TGTGCCAGCAGTCCCCAGGAGGGAGGCAAAAACATTCAGTACTTC
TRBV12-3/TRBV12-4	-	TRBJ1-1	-	CATGRVGTEAFF	TGTGCCACAGGCCGGGTAGGCACTGAAGCTTTCTTT
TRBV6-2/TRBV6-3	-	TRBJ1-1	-	CASSYVPANTEAFF	TGTGCCAGCAGTTACGTGCCCGCCAACACTGAAGCTTTCTTT
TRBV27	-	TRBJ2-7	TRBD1	CASSPSRDRITYEQYF	TGTGCCAGCAGTCCGAGCCGGGACAGGATCACCTACGAGCAGTACTTC
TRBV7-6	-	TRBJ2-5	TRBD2	CASRPPGGGVKETQYF	TGTGCCAGCAGACCCCCTGGCGGGGGAGTAAAAGAGACCCAGTACTTC
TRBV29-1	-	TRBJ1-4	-	CVAGQTNEKLFF	TGCGTGGCCGGACAGACTAATGAAAAACTGTTTTTT
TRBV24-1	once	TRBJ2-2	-	CATRQSTGELFF	TGTGCCACCAGACAGAGCACCGGGGAGCTGTTTTTT
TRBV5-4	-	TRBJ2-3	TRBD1	CASEQGAHFGDTQYF	TGTGCCAGCGAACAGGGGGCGCATTTCGGAGATACGCAGTATTTT
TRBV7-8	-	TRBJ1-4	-	CASSPTATNEKLFF	TGTGCCAGCAGCCCGACAGCAACTAATGAAAAACTGTTTTTT
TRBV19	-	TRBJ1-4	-	CASSPLLGAEGEKLFF	TGTGCCAGTAGTCCCCTTTTAGGGGCCGAGGGTGAAAAACTGTTTTTT
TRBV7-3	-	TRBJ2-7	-	CASSLMGPPYEQYF	TGTGCCAGCAGCTTAATGGGCCCACCCTACGAGCAGTACTTC
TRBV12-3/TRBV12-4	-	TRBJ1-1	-	CASRAGETEAFF	TGTGCCAGCAGGGCGGGGGAGACTGAAGCTTTCTTT
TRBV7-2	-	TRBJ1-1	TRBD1	CASSSRQGATEAFF	TGTGCCAGCAGCTCTCGACAGGGCGCAACTGAAGCTTTCTTT
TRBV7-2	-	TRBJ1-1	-	CASSLASLNTEAFF	TGTGCCAGCAGCTTAGCGTCACTGAACACTGAAGCTTTCTTT
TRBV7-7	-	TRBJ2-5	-	CASSPRYQETQYF	TGTGCTAGCAGCCCAAGGTACCAAGAGACCCAGTACTTC
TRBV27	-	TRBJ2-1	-	CASSGPYNEQFF	TGTGCCAGCTCAGGGCCCTACAATGAGCAGTTCTTC
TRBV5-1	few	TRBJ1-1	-	CASSLSGRRDTEAFF	TGCGCCAGCAGCTTGAGTGGGCGGCGGGACACTGAAGCTTTCTTT
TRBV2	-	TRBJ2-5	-	CASSEGSLDQETQYF	TGTGCCAGCAGTGAGGGCAGCCTCGACCAAGAGACCCAGTACTTC
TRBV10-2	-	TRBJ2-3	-	CASSEAVFRGTDTQYF	TGCGCCAGCAGTGAAGCCGTATTTCGGGGCACAGATACGCAGTATTTT
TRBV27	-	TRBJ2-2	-	CASSLTHGSGELFF	TGTGCCAGCAGTCTAACCCACGGTTCCGGGGAGCTGTTTTTT